The 27 T cell receptor beta chains reported below all come from one sample, sequenced in a study of early T cells in non-severe SARS-CoV-2 infection. TCRdb called the 5' RACE reads again in MiXCR, with one record for every CDR3 protein. The data hold tens of thousands of distinct CDR3 sequences, with around 4.6% observed a single time. The specimen sequenced was whole blood. The receptors derive from an adult who was a healthcare worker with PCR-confirmed SARS-CoV-2 infection or an uninfected control (not recorded which).

This clonotype was seen repeatedly, ten times or more. The chain has TRBV12-3 or TRBV12-4 and TRBJ2-7, with TRBD1 as a possible D gene (5 bases). Trimming removed 4 bases from V and 4 bases from J, with 8 bases in between. CDR3 length: 12 residues. The CDR3 sequence is CASSSQGYEQYF. DNA of the CDR3: TGTGCCAGCAGTTCGCAGGGATACGAGCAGTACTTC.

This clonotype has at least ten counts. V gene TRBV7-2 combines with J gene TRBJ2-3, with TRBD1 as a possible D gene (5 bases). The CDR3 extends over 14 amino acids. The ends were cut back, 5 bases at V and 8 bases at J, with 17 bases in the middle. CDR1 and CDR2 from the germline V gene are SGHTA and FQGNSA. The CDR3 nucleotides read TGTGCCAGCAGCACTACAAACGTGGACATTACGCAGTATTTT. This gives the protein CASSTTNVDITQYF. The variable domain in full, with the rest retrieved from reference TRBV7-2 and TRBJ2-3, is GAGVSQSPSNKVTEKGKDVELRCDPISGHTALYWYRQSLGQGLEFLIYFQGNSAPDKSGLPSDRFSAERTGGSVSTLTIQRTQQEDSAVYLCASSTTNVDITQYFGPGTRLTVL.

This clonotype was seen many times. This chain joins TRBV30 and TRBJ2-7, with D possibly called TRBD1 or TRBD2 (5 bases each). Trimming took 2 bases from V and 1 from J, leaving 27 bases between them. This CDR3 has 19 amino acids. CDR1 and CDR2 from the germline V gene are GTSNPN and SVGIG (reference sequence). The CDR3 nucleotides read TGTGCCTGGAGTACCTTCCAGGGAGATCTCTTTGGGAGATCCTACGAGCAGTACTTC. It encodes CAWSTFQGDLFGRSYEQYF.

For this clonotype: This may be a read error: a much more frequent sequence differs by one nucleotide. V is TRBV12-3 or TRBV12-4 and J is TRBJ1-2, with unresolved D. The CDR3 spans 12 residues. The CDR3 nucleotides are TGTACCAGCAGTTTAAGTAACTATGGCTACACCTTC. Translation gives CTSSLSNYGYTF.

This clonotype was seen at least ten times. The chain couples TRBV4-2 to TRBJ1-5; D is unclear. Trimming cost V 1 base and J 1 base, with 11 bases left between them. CDR1 LGHNA and CDR2 YNFKEQ come from the germline V gene. This CDR3 region has 16 residues. For the CDR3, the DNA is TGTGCCAGCAGCCAAGCGGAGTTCGACAGCAATCAGCCCCAGCATTTT. Protein product: CASSQAEFDSNQPQHF.

This clonotype rates as medium-sized. The chain employs TRBV29-1 and TRBJ2-7; the D gene is possibly TRBD2 (6 bases). V gave up 1 base and J gave up 4 bases, with 20 bases separating them. Germline CDR1 and CDR2: SQVTM and ANQGSEA. This CDR3 is built from 16 residues. This chain's CDR3 is CSVEVGGDANRYEQYF. The CDR3, as DNA: TGCAGCGTTGAAGTCGGGGGTGACGCTAACCGGTACGAGCAGTACTTC.

This clonotype was recorded a few times. The chain employs TRBV7-2 and TRBJ2-7; D is ambiguous. The CDR3 is 12 residues long. CDR1 is SGHTA and CDR2 is FQGNSA in the germline V gene. Trimming shortened V by 5 bases and J by 5 bases, and 10 bases separated the two germline ends. As DNA, the CDR3 is TGTGCCAGCAGCGACCACGGCGACGAGCAGTACTTC. The encoded protein is CASSDHGDEQYF.

In its sample, this clonotype was seen a few times. V usage is TRBV4-1 and J usage is TRBJ2-2; unclear D gene. The V end was cut by 0 bases, the J end by 4 bases, with 9 bases between. The length of the CDR3 is 15 residues. Looked up from germline, CDR1 is MGHRA and CDR2 is YSYEKL. The chain's CDR3 is CASSQEAISTGELFF. CDR3 bases: TGCGCCAGCAGCCAAGAGGCGATAAGCACCGGGGAGCTGTTTTTT.

The sample holds many counts of this clonotype. The V and J genes are TRBV9 and TRBJ2-3; a possible D gene is TRBD2 (6 bases). Germline loops: CDR1 SGDLS, CDR2 YYNGEE. This CDR3 has 16 amino acids. V gave up 0 bases and J gave up 0 bases, with 11 bases separating them. CDR3 in amino acids: CASSVVQGTSTDTQYF. CDR3 DNA sequence: TGTGCCAGCAGCGTAGTTCAAGGGACTAGCACAGATACGCAGTATTTT.

Many counts were recorded for this clonotype. The chain employs TRBV7-2 and TRBJ1-5, with unresolved D. Per the germline V gene, CDR1 is SGHTA and CDR2 is FQGNSA. This CDR3 has 13 amino acids. Trimming took 5 bases from V and 6 from J, leaving 11 bases between them. CDR3 coding DNA: TGTGCCAGCAGCCCCAATGAGGGTCAGCCCCAGCATTTT. This codes for CASSPNEGQPQHF. Drawing the rest from reference TRBV7-2 and TRBJ1-5, the complete variable domain is GAGVSQSPSNKVTEKGKDVELRCDPISGHTALYWYRQSLGQGLEFLIYFQGNSAPDKSGLPSDRFSAERTGGSVSTLTIQRTQQEDSAVYLCASSPNEGQPQHFGDGTRLSIL.

This clonotype was counted a few times. This chain connects TRBV7-3 to TRBJ1-2; TRBD1 aligns across 11 bases. The CDR3 has 14 amino acids. Looked up from germline, CDR1 is SGHTA and CDR2 is FQGTGA. Losses at the gene ends were 3 bases for V and 5 bases for J; bases not matched to a gene: 2. The CDR3 loop is CASSFGQGAYGYTF. Written as DNA, the CDR3 is TGTGCCAGCAGCTTTGGACAGGGGGCGTATGGCTACACCTTC.

This clonotype was found a few times. This sequence joins TRBV19 and TRBJ1-3, with D unclear. Germline V gene data show CDR1 as LNHDA and CDR2 as SQIVND (reference sequence). CDR3 length: 15 residues. With 6 bases removed from V and 4 bases from J, the gap between germline ends came to 16 bases. Here the CDR3 DNA reads TGTGCCAGTAGCAGAGACGTAGACATCGGAAACACCATATATTTT. Its translation: CASSRDVDIGNTIYF.

This clonotype appeared many times. The chain links TRBV5-4 to TRBJ2-2, with 8 bases identical to TRBD1. Germline V gene sequence: CDR1 SGHNT, CDR2 YYREEE (reference sequence). The V and J ends lost 4 bases and 5 bases, in that order; junction bases with no gene match: 7. The CDR3 runs to 15 residues. This CDR3 is CASSRDRLDTGELFF. The CDR3 bases are TGTGCCAGCAGCCGGGACAGGCTGGATACCGGGGAGCTGTTTTTT.

The table lists this clonotype with many counts. CDR3 in DNA: TGTGCCAGCAGCTTGGGTCAGAATAGCAATCAGCCCCAGCATTTT. It encodes CASSLGQNSNQPQHF. This sequence joins TRBV5-6 and TRBJ1-5, with no clear D. V was pared by 0 bases and J by 0 bases, with 7 bases between. The germline CDR1 and CDR2 sequences are SGHDT and YYEEEE. This CDR3 has 15 residues.

This clonotype was detected only a few times. The V and J genes are TRBV4-3 and TRBJ1-6; D is unclear. Trimming took 3 bases from V and 5 from J, leaving 5 bases between them. This CDR3 has 13 residues. Germline assignment: CDR1 LGHNA and CDR2 YSLEER. DNA for the CDR3: TGCGCCAGCAGCCAGGTGGATAATTCACCCCTCCACTTT. This gives the protein CASSQVDNSPLHF.

This clonotype is medium-sized. J is TRBJ1-2 and V is TRBV12-3 or TRBV12-4; weak D call: TRBD1 (5 bases). This CDR3 region has 15 residues. Trimming pared 5 bases from V and 4 bases from J, leaving 17 bases between. CDR3: CASSPHPGVGYGYTF. The CDR3 bases are TGTGCCAGCAGTCCCCACCCGGGGGTCGGCTATGGCTACACCTTC.

Many counts were recorded for this clonotype. This chain links TRBV29-1 with TRBJ2-1; D remains unclear. V gave up 3 bases and J gave up 7 bases, with 13 bases separating them. The germline CDR1 and CDR2 sequences are SQVTM and ANQGSEA. The CDR3 is 13 residues long. The CDR3 loop reads CSVEPEVGNEQFF. The CDR3 nucleotides are TGCAGCGTTGAGCCTGAAGTGGGAAATGAGCAGTTCTTC.

This clonotype came up many times. The chain carries TRBV6-2 or TRBV6-3 and TRBJ2-6; 9 nucleotides agree with TRBD1. The CDR3 spans 18 residues. The V gene end was trimmed by 4 bases and the J gene end by 0 bases; junction bases not matched to a gene: 7. Germline loops: CDR1 MNHEY, CDR2 SVGEGT. CDR3 DNA: TGTGCCAGCAGTTCCCGACAGGGGGAGAGCTCTGGGGCCAACGTCCTGACTTTC. As protein: CASSSRQGESSGANVLTF.

There are many counts of this clonotype. CDR3 in amino acids: CATSDWTGGQETQYF. The CDR3 DNA follows: TGTGCCACCAGTGACTGGACAGGGGGCCAAGAGACCCAGTACTTC. The V gene is TRBV24-1, the J gene TRBJ2-5, with 10 bases lining up with TRBD1. V lost 4 bases, J lost 1 base, and 2 bases stayed unmatched. CDR3 length: 15 amino acids. Germline assignment: CDR1 KGHDR and CDR2 SFDVKD.

This clonotype was detected a few times. The chain couples TRBV6-2 or TRBV6-3 to TRBJ1-1, with D hard to call. The germline CDR1 and CDR2 sequences are MNHEY and SVGEGT. V shed 3 bases and J shed 6 bases, with 5 bases lying between them. This CDR3 has 11 residues. The CDR3 protein is CASSYPPEAFF. In nucleotides, the CDR3 is TGTGCCAGCAGTTATCCCCCTGAAGCTTTCTTT.

This clonotype was seen a handful of times. V is TRBV13 and J is TRBJ1-2; TRBD1 matches 7 bases. Trimming removed 5 bases from V and 8 bases from J; junction bases left unmatched: 14. Looked up from germline, CDR1 is PRHDT and CDR2 is FYEKMQ (reference sequence). This CDR3 comprises 15 residues. CDR3 residues: CASSRLGTGDVGYTF. CDR3 sequence (DNA): TGTGCCAGCAGCAGACTTGGCACAGGGGATGTCGGCTACACCTTC.

This chain uses TRBV6-1 with TRBJ2-3, with TRBD2 matching over 9 bases. This CDR3 is 13 amino acids long. Trimming cost V 8 bases and J 3 bases; bases outside gene matches: 3. CDR1 and CDR2 from the germline V gene are MNHNS and SASEGT. CDR3 DNA sequence: TGTGCCAGCCAGGGACTAGCAACAGATACGCAGTATTTT. It encodes CASQGLATDTQYF.

This clonotype came up a few times. This chain connects TRBV2 to TRBJ2-2, with 9 positions matching TRBD1. V trimming: 7 bases; J trimming: 1 base; junction bases outside the gene matches: 7. This CDR3 contains 16 residues. Germline V gene sequence: CDR1 SNHLY, CDR2 FYNNEI. CDR3 residues: CASTTGTGQNTGELFF. The CDR3 DNA reads TGTGCCAGCACTACCGGGACAGGGCAGAACACCGGGGAGCTGTTTTTT. The full variable domain, rest sourced from reference TRBV2 and TRBJ2-2, is EPEVTQTPSHQVTQMGQEVILRCVPISNHLYFYWYRQILGQKVEFLVSFYNNEISEKSEIFDDQFSVERPDGSNFTLKIRSTKLEDSAMYFCASTTGTGQNTGELFFGEGSRLTVL.

Ten or more counts support this clonotype. J is TRBJ1-1 and V is TRBV30; D is perhaps TRBD1 (5 bases). V lost 0 bases and J 3 bases, leaving 17 bases between the germline ends. CDR1 is GTSNPN, CDR2 SVGIG, per germline (reference sequence). The CDR3 is 16 amino acids. DNA for the CDR3: TGTGCCTGGAGTGTCCCGAGCCCCAGAGGGGACACTGAAGCTTTCTTT. This translates into CAWSVPSPRGDTEAFF.

V usage is TRBV5-1 and J usage is TRBJ2-7, with D possibly being TRBD1 or TRBD2 (6 bases each). The CDR3 consists of 17 residues. V lost 4 bases, J lost 6 bases, and 26 bases lay in between. Germline V gene data show CDR1 as SGHRS and CDR2 as YFSETQ. The chain's CDR3 is CASSAGATDYPGSEQYF. The CDR3 DNA sequence: TGCGCCAGCAGCGCAGGGGCAACGGACTATCCGGGTTCCGAGCAGTACTTC.

This clonotype was recorded at least ten times. The chain has TRBV4-3 and TRBJ1-5, with D possibly TRBD1 on 5 matching bases. V was shortened by 2 bases and J by 8 bases, with 16 bases between the two germline ends. The CDR3 is 15 amino acids. Germline values: CDR1 LGHNA, CDR2 YSLEER. CDR3 DNA: TGCGCCAGCAGCCAAAATTATCCGGGGGTAGAGCCCCAGCATTTT. It specifies CASSQNYPGVEPQHF.

Of note for this clonotype: A read error is possible here, since a much larger clone lies one base away. The chain recombines TRBV25-1 with TRBJ2-3; 10 nucleotides agree with TRBD1. The CDR3 is made up of 15 amino acids. Germline V gene data show CDR1 as MGHDK and CDR2 as SYGVNS. CDR3 sequence (DNA): TGTGCCAGCAGTCCACCGGGACAGGGGAGAGATACGCAGTGTTTT. As protein: CASSPPGQGRDTQCF.